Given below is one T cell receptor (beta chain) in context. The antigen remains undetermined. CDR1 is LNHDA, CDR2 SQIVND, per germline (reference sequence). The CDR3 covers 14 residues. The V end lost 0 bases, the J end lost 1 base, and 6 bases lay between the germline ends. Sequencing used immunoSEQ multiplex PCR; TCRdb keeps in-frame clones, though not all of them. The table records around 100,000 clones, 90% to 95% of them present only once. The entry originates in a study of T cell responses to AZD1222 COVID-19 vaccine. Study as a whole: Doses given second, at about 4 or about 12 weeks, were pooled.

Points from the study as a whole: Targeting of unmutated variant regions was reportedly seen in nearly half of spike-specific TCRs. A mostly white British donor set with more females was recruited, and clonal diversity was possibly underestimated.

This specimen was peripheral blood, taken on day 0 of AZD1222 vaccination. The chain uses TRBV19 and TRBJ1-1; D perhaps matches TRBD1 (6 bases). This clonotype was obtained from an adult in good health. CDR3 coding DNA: TGTGCCAGTAGTATAGAGGGGGCGAACACTGAAGCTTTCTTT. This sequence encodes CASSIEGANTEAFF. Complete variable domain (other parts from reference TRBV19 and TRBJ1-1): DGGITQSPKYLFRKEGQNVTLSCEQNLNHDAMYWYRQDPGQGLRLIYYSQIVNDFQKGDIAEGYSVSREKKESFPLTVTSAQKNPTAFYLCASSIEGANTEAFFGQGTRLTVV.